The rows below give T cell receptor beta chains drawn from one sample of a study of blood T cell repertoires in COVID-19. Assay used: immunoSEQ multiplex PCR; TCRdb lists only in-frame clones, some missing. The sample consists of around 250,000 clones, 86% of them appearing once. Source material: peripheral blood. These receptors were taken from a man in his late teens or twenties with active or convalescent COVID-19. CDR3s include the opening cysteine and the closing phenylalanine or tryptophan. D genes are given only for firm matches. Rows may omit the clone size; those that give it use once, few, many or a size class.

J gene: TRBJ1-1
D gene: NA
V gene: TRBV2
clone size: NA
CDR3 protein: CASRDQGYRTEAFF
CDR3 DNA: TGTGCCAGCAGAGACCAGGGGTATCGGACTGAAGCTTTCTTT

J gene: TRBJ2-3
D gene: TRBD1
V gene: TRBV7-9
clone size: NA
CDR3 protein: CASSSMSRDRVDTQYF
CDR3 DNA: TGTGCCAGCAGCTCCATGTCCCGGGACAGGGTAGATACGCAGTATTTT

J gene: TRBJ2-7
D gene: NA
V gene: TRBV25-1
clone size: NA
CDR3 protein: CASTPWGAGDEQYF
CDR3 DNA: TGTGCCAGCACCCCCTGGGGGGCGGGGGACGAGCAGTACTTC

J gene: TRBJ2-5
D gene: TRBD2
V gene: TRBV11-2
clone size: NA
CDR3 protein: CASSLGSGLAGGQETQYF
CDR3 DNA: TGTGCCAGCAGCTTAGGTTCAGGACTAGCGGGGGGGCAAGAGACCCAGTACTTC

J gene: TRBJ1-2
D gene: NA
V gene: TRBV28
clone size: NA
CDR3 protein: CASRPTGHSAGYGYTF
CDR3 DNA: TGTGCCAGCAGACCGACGGGACATTCGGCTGGCTATGGCTACACCTTC

J gene: TRBJ1-5
D gene: NA
V gene: TRBV3-1/TRBV3-2
clone size: NA
CDR3 protein: CASSQEENQPQHF
CDR3 DNA: TGTGCCAGCAGCCAAGAGGAGAATCAGCCCCAGCATTTT

J gene: TRBJ1-2
D gene: NA
V gene: TRBV30
clone size: NA
CDR3 protein: CAWSPQDYGYTF
CDR3 DNA: TGTGCCTGGAGTCCACAGGATTATGGCTACACCTTC

J gene: TRBJ2-5
D gene: NA
V gene: TRBV4-1
clone size: NA
CDR3 protein: CASSQLAVSQETQYF
CDR3 DNA: TGCGCCAGCAGCCAATTAGCGGTTAGTCAAGAGACCCAGTACTTC

J gene: TRBJ2-3
D gene: NA
V gene: TRBV2
clone size: NA
CDR3 protein: CASSARWSGTDTQYF
CDR3 DNA: TGTGCCAGCAGCGCAAGATGGAGCGGCACAGATACGCAGTATTTT

J gene: TRBJ1-2
D gene: NA
V gene: TRBV2
clone size: NA
CDR3 protein: CAWRVYDYGYTF
CDR3 DNA: TGTGCTTGGAGGGTATACGACTATGGCTACACCTTC

J gene: TRBJ2-6
D gene: NA
V gene: TRBV6-5
clone size: NA
CDR3 protein: CASTGLRSGANVLTF
CDR3 DNA: TGTGCCAGCACAGGCCTAAGGTCGGGGGCCAACGTCCTGACTTTC

J gene: TRBJ2-2
D gene: NA
V gene: TRBV7-2
clone size: NA
CDR3 protein: CASSLQTGNTGELFF
CDR3 DNA: TGTGCCAGCAGCTTGCAGACAGGGAACACCGGGGAGCTGTTTTTT

J gene: TRBJ2-1
D gene: TRBD2
V gene: TRBV19
clone size: NA
CDR3 protein: CASSIRFPGLAYNEQFF
CDR3 DNA: TGTGCCAGTAGTATCCGTTTTCCGGGACTAGCATACAATGAGCAGTTCTTC

J gene: TRBJ2-5
D gene: TRBD2
V gene: TRBV18
clone size: NA
CDR3 protein: CASSPPKLAGAGETQYF
CDR3 DNA: TGTGCCAGCTCACCACCGAAACTAGCGGGAGCCGGAGAGACCCAGTACTTC

J gene: TRBJ2-2
D gene: NA
V gene: TRBV5-1
clone size: NA
CDR3 protein: CASSFKEAGTGELFF
CDR3 DNA: TGCGCCAGCAGCTTCAAGGAGGCGGGGACCGGGGAGCTGTTTTTT

J gene: TRBJ2-1
D gene: TRBD1
V gene: TRBV11-2
clone size: NA
CDR3 protein: CASSLGQGAYNEQFF
CDR3 DNA: TGTGCCAGCAGCTTGGGACAGGGGGCCTACAATGAGCAGTTCTTC

J gene: TRBJ1-4
D gene: NA
V gene: TRBV27
clone size: once
CDR3 protein: CASSGATNEKLFF
CDR3 DNA: TGTGCCAGCAGTGGGGCGACTAATGAAAAACTGTTTTTT

J gene: TRBJ1-5
D gene: NA
V gene: TRBV6-2/TRBV6-3
clone size: NA
CDR3 protein: CASSSLDSGGIQPQHF
CDR3 DNA: TGTGCCAGCAGTTCCCTAGATAGTGGGGGCATTCAGCCCCAGCATTTT

J gene: TRBJ1-5
D gene: NA
V gene: TRBV7-2
clone size: NA
CDR3 protein: CASSLNTFGQPQHF
CDR3 DNA: TGTGCCAGCAGCTTAAATACGTTTGGCCAGCCCCAGCATTTT

J gene: TRBJ2-1
D gene: TRBD2
V gene: TRBV9
clone size: few
CDR3 protein: CASSVESPASGDPNEQFF
CDR3 DNA: TGTGCCAGCAGCGTAGAGAGCCCGGCTAGCGGGGATCCCAATGAGCAGTTCTTC

J gene: TRBJ1-2
D gene: NA
V gene: TRBV19
clone size: NA
CDR3 protein: CASSIDPIRAPGGYTF
CDR3 DNA: TGTGCCAGTAGTATAGACCCAATCAGGGCTCCCGGGGGCTACACCTTC

J gene: TRBJ1-5
D gene: NA
V gene: TRBV6-5
clone size: NA
CDR3 protein: CASSSPGSSGSQPQHF
CDR3 DNA: TGTGCCAGCAGTTCCCCCGGGTCCTCGGGGAGTCAGCCCCAGCATTTT